The text below deals with one T cell receptor beta chain. V gave up 0 bases and J gave up 5 bases, with 11 bases separating them. This CDR3 is built from 16 residues. Germline V CDR1 and CDR2: SNHLY, FYNNEI. A second roughly 6 to 12 cycle PCR used barcoded and J-beta primers. Each CDR3 protein is one row after TCRdb ran MiXCR on the 5' RACE reads. The table shows approximately 1.5 million distinct CDR3 sequences, with roughly 43% occurring only once. These data belong to a study of blood T cells in healthy people across ages. Sequenced input: blood. The source of this sequence is a woman aged 18-30 years in good health. This chain connects TRBV2 to TRBJ1-6, with unresolved D. CDR3 protein: CASSEAPRSNNSPLHF. CDR3 in DNA: TGTGCCAGCAGTGAAGCGCCCCGGTCCAATAATTCACCCCTCCACTTT.